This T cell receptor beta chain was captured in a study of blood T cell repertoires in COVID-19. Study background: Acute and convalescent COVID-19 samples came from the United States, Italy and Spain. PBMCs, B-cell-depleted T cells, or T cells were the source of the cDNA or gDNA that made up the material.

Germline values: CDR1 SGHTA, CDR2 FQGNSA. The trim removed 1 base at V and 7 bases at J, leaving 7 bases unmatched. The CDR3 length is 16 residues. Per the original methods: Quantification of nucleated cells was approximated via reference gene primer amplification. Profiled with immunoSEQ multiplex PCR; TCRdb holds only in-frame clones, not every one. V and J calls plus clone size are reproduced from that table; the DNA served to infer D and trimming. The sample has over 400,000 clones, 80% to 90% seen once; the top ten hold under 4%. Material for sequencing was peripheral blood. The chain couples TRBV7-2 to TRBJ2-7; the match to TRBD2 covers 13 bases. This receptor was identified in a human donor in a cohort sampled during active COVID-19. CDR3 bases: TGTGCCAGCAGCTTAGGCGGACTAGCGGGAGATGGTGAGCAGTACTTC. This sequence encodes CASSLGGLAGDGEQYF.